These T cell receptor beta chains were read from a single sample in a study of T-cell reconstitution after alpha-beta-depleted transplantation in children. MiXCR was run by TCRdb on the PCR reads, yielding one entry per CDR3 protein. Among hundreds of thousands of distinct CDR3 sequences, under 15% were seen once, and the ten largest hold 0.79%. The specimen comprised PBMCs, sampled before TCRalphabeta/CD19-depleted stem cell transplant. These receptors were collected from a girl aged 2 to 10 with congenital amegakaryocytic thrombocytopenia, due to receive a stem cell transplant. CDR3s include the opening cysteine and the closing phenylalanine or tryptophan. The D gene is left open where the match is weak. Clone size is shown for a subset of rows, as once, few, many or a class of expanded clone.

clone_size: many
v_call: TRBV20-1
d_call: TRBD1
j_call: TRBJ2-3
cdr3_nt: TGCAGTGCTAGCAGGGGGAATACGCAGTATTTT
cdr3_aa: CSASRGNTQYF

clone_size: many
v_call: TRBV5-1
d_call: -
j_call: TRBJ2-1
cdr3_nt: TGCGCCAGCAGCTTGTTCTACCGGGCAGACGTACGATCCAATGAGCAGTTCTTC
cdr3_aa: CASSLFYRADVRSNEQFF

clone_size: many
v_call: TRBV5-1
d_call: -
j_call: TRBJ1-2
cdr3_nt: TGCGCCAGCAGCTTATTACAGGCGGATGGCTACACCTTC
cdr3_aa: CASSLLQADGYTF

clone_size: few
v_call: TRBV30
d_call: TRBD2
j_call: TRBJ2-7
cdr3_nt: TGTGCCTGGAGTGTTCGATACCGGGAGGACAACGAGCAGTACTTC
cdr3_aa: CAWSVRYREDNEQYF

clone_size: many
v_call: TRBV6-2/TRBV6-3
d_call: TRBD2
j_call: TRBJ2-1
cdr3_nt: TGTGCCAGCGGGACTAGTCGGTACAATGAGCAGTTCTTC
cdr3_aa: CASGTSRYNEQFF

clone_size: few
v_call: TRBV7-9
d_call: -
j_call: TRBJ1-2
cdr3_nt: TGTGCCAGCAGCTTCGGAGGCTTCGATGGCTACACCTTC
cdr3_aa: CASSFGGFDGYTF

clone_size: many
v_call: TRBV5-1
d_call: TRBD1
j_call: TRBJ1-4
cdr3_nt: TGCGCCAGCAGTCGTCGACAGGGGCCAACTAATGAAAAACTGTTTTTT
cdr3_aa: CASSRRQGPTNEKLFF

clone_size: many
v_call: TRBV7-9
d_call: -
j_call: TRBJ2-5
cdr3_nt: TGTGCCACCGCTCCGATTACTAGCCCAGAGACCCAGTACTTC
cdr3_aa: CATAPITSPETQYF

clone_size: few
v_call: TRBV20-1
d_call: -
j_call: TRBJ2-7
cdr3_nt: TGCAGTGCTAGGGAGGCCACCACCTACGAGCAGTACTTC
cdr3_aa: CSAREATTYEQYF

clone_size: -
v_call: TRBV15
d_call: -
j_call: TRBJ2-7
cdr3_nt: TGTGCCACCAGACTAGCTTTCTCCCCCTTCCTTAAGCAGTACTTC
cdr3_aa: CATRLAFSPFLKQYF

clone_size: many
v_call: TRBV12-3/TRBV12-4
d_call: -
j_call: TRBJ1-2
cdr3_nt: TGTGCCAGCAGTTTTCTAAAGGTTTCCTATGGCTACACCTTC
cdr3_aa: CASSFLKVSYGYTF

clone_size: many
v_call: TRBV9
d_call: -
j_call: TRBJ2-7
cdr3_nt: TGTGCCAGCAGCGTAGATGAGGGGGTCTACGAGCAGTACTTC
cdr3_aa: CASSVDEGVYEQYF

clone_size: -
v_call: TRBV9
d_call: -
j_call: TRBJ2-7
cdr3_nt: TGTGCCAGCAGCGTCGGGAAGGGAGAGCAGTACTTC
cdr3_aa: CASSVGKGEQYF

clone_size: many
v_call: TRBV20-1
d_call: -
j_call: TRBJ2-7
cdr3_nt: TGCAGTGCTAGAAATGACGAGCAGTACTTC
cdr3_aa: CSARNDEQYF

clone_size: many
v_call: TRBV5-1
d_call: -
j_call: TRBJ2-5
cdr3_nt: TGCGCCAGCAGCTTGGAGGCAAGTGAAGAGACCCAGTACTTC
cdr3_aa: CASSLEASEETQYF

clone_size: few
v_call: TRBV5-1
d_call: TRBD1
j_call: TRBJ2-5
cdr3_nt: TGCGCCAGCAGCTTCGGACAGGGCGGAGAGACCCAGTACTTC
cdr3_aa: CASSFGQGGETQYF

clone_size: few
v_call: TRBV25-1
d_call: -
j_call: TRBJ2-2
cdr3_nt: TGTGCCAGCAGTGGGGACTCAAACACCGGGGAGCTGTTTTTT
cdr3_aa: CASSGDSNTGELFF

clone_size: few
v_call: TRBV28
d_call: -
j_call: TRBJ2-5
cdr3_nt: TGTGCCAGCAGCTCAACGTCAGGGGCCCAAGAGACCCAGTACTTC
cdr3_aa: CASSSTSGAQETQYF

clone_size: -
v_call: TRBV5-1
d_call: TRBD1
j_call: TRBJ2-1
cdr3_nt: TGCGCCAGCAGCGATTGGACAGGGAACAATGAGCAGTTCTTC
cdr3_aa: CASSDWTGNNEQFF

clone_size: many
v_call: TRBV4-1
d_call: TRBD2
j_call: TRBJ2-4
cdr3_nt: TGCGCCAGCAGCCAGGGACTAGCGGGAGGATTTTCAAAAAACATTCAGTACTTC
cdr3_aa: CASSQGLAGGFSKNIQYF

clone_size: few
v_call: TRBV7-9
d_call: -
j_call: TRBJ1-4
cdr3_nt: TGTGCCAGCAGCTCTGATCTAAATGAAAAACTGTTTTTT
cdr3_aa: CASSSDLNEKLFF

clone_size: many
v_call: TRBV29-1
d_call: TRBD1
j_call: TRBJ2-7
cdr3_nt: TGCAGCGGGGGACAGTCCTACGAGCAGTACTTC
cdr3_aa: CSGGQSYEQYF

clone_size: few
v_call: TRBV5-1
d_call: -
j_call: TRBJ1-1
cdr3_nt: TGCGCCAGCAGCAATCAGGGCGCTGGGATCACTGAAGCTTTCTTT
cdr3_aa: CASSNQGAGITEAFF

clone_size: -
v_call: TRBV2
d_call: TRBD2
j_call: TRBJ2-3
cdr3_nt: TGTGCCAGCAGTGGGGAGGGAGGAGGACTCTCCACAGATACGCAGTATTTT
cdr3_aa: CASSGEGGGLSTDTQYF

clone_size: many
v_call: TRBV20-1
d_call: TRBD2
j_call: TRBJ2-3
cdr3_nt: TGCAGTGCTAGAGATTTCGTCGGGACTAGCGGGAACACAGATACGCAGTATTTT
cdr3_aa: CSARDFVGTSGNTDTQYF

clone_size: many
v_call: TRBV5-5
d_call: -
j_call: TRBJ2-1
cdr3_nt: TGTGCCAGCAGCGAGAGGCCTGAGCAGTTCTTC
cdr3_aa: CASSERPEQFF

clone_size: many
v_call: TRBV11-1
d_call: TRBD2
j_call: TRBJ2-1
cdr3_nt: TGTGCCAGCAGTCCCGGGACTATTCGGCTACGGCGCATCAATGAGCAGTTCTTC
cdr3_aa: CASSPGTIRLRRINEQFF

clone_size: many
v_call: TRBV4-1
d_call: -
j_call: TRBJ2-2
cdr3_nt: TGCGCCAGCAGCCAGGCCGTTGCCACCGGGGAGCTGTTTTTT
cdr3_aa: CASSQAVATGELFF

clone_size: many
v_call: TRBV20-1
d_call: -
j_call: TRBJ2-3
cdr3_nt: TGCAGTGCTAGAGGGTCCCGGTCAGCAGATACGCAGTATTTT
cdr3_aa: CSARGSRSADTQYF

clone_size: many
v_call: TRBV5-1
d_call: -
j_call: TRBJ2-1
cdr3_nt: TGCGCCAGCAGCTTTGCCCGTTCAAACAATGAGCAGTTCTTC
cdr3_aa: CASSFARSNNEQFF

clone_size: few
v_call: TRBV7-2
d_call: -
j_call: TRBJ2-7
cdr3_nt: TGTGCCAGCAGCGGAGGGGGCTCCAACTACGAGCAGTACTTC
cdr3_aa: CASSGGGSNYEQYF

clone_size: few
v_call: TRBV13
d_call: TRBD1
j_call: TRBJ2-6
cdr3_nt: TGTGCCAGCAGTTATAGGACAGGTGCAGACGTCAACGTCCTGACTTTC
cdr3_aa: CASSYRTGADVNVLTF

clone_size: many
v_call: TRBV11-1
d_call: TRBD1
j_call: TRBJ2-7
cdr3_nt: TGTGCCAGCAGCTGGACACAGGGGACCTACGAGCAGTACTTC
cdr3_aa: CASSWTQGTYEQYF

clone_size: -
v_call: TRBV29-1
d_call: -
j_call: TRBJ1-1
cdr3_nt: TGCAGCGTTGCGGTACAGCAAAGGAACACTGAAGCTTTCTTT
cdr3_aa: CSVAVQQRNTEAFF